This TCR beta chain emerged from a study of blood T cell repertoires in COVID-19 (TCRdb year 2020). About the full investigation: Samples from collaborators originated in the United States, Italy and Spain and spanned both the acute and convalescent phases of COVID-19. The material from the prospective study consisted of cDNA or gDNA derived from T cells, B-cell-depleted T cells, or PBMCs. Subjects who had been exposed to COVID-19, were actively infected with it, or had recovered from it provided the deeply sampled blood TCRbeta repertoires that made up the dataset. A freely available public database, intended as a resource for researchers studying the immune response to SARS-CoV-2, is where the repertoires were released. Samples came from the ongoing ImmuneRACE study (first 160 participants) plus 1,254 subjects from 6 global collaborators. A de-identified subject ID, COVID-19 status, age in years and sex were almost always included in the sample metadata. Where available, HLA class I and class II types were obtained from metadata supplied by the sample provider rather than from assay-based typing.

Collaborating institutions collected whole blood in K2EDTA tubes following their own protocols. For TCRbeta analysis, collaborator samples were shipped as frozen whole blood, as isolated PBMCs, or as DNA extracted from either sample type. About this clone itself: It has no known antigen specificity. The sample holds no much larger clone one base away, and base qualities are not on file.

CDR1 and CDR2 were assigned from the germline V gene as WSHSY and SAAADI. V lost 11 bases and J lost 5 bases, and the count of bases not matched to a germline gene is 5. The CDR3 spans 11 residues, from the cysteine through the phenylalanine. Only the CDR3 part of the read is kept: 33 bases, read in frame from the first base. TCRbeta CDR3 regions were amplified from genomic DNA using the immunoSEQ Assay, a bias-controlled multiplex PCR. The source study handled its data this way. Within the assay, amplification of reference gene primers was used to estimate how many nucleated cells each sample contained. To quantify the absolute abundance of each unique TCRbeta CDR3 rearrangement, sequence reads were collapsed and filtered. For each sample, productive Simpson clonality was calculated as the square root of Simpson's diversity index over productive rearrangements. Sourced from immuneACCESS, this table was stored by TCRdb with only in-frame sequences that have V and J called. A share of the clones is absent; for the studies checked, an unresolved V gene accounts for under half, and the remainder has no known explanation. For V, J and clone size, that table is used; D and trimming come from the DNA. Recorded for this sample are under 300,000 clones; 82% of them occurred a single time. The ten most abundant clones make up about 5.3% of the sample.

General study outcomes and caveats: Clinical and demographic metadata were provided uncurated, with the amount varying by source and participant.

The chain is encoded by TRBV10-2 joined to TRBJ2-5; TRBD2 matches 7 bases in the middle. This TCR derives from an elderly woman with active or convalescent COVID-19. The sample consisted of peripheral blood. The DNA reads TGCGCCCTGCGGGGAGGGGAGACCCAGTACTTC. This gives the protein CALRGGETQYF.